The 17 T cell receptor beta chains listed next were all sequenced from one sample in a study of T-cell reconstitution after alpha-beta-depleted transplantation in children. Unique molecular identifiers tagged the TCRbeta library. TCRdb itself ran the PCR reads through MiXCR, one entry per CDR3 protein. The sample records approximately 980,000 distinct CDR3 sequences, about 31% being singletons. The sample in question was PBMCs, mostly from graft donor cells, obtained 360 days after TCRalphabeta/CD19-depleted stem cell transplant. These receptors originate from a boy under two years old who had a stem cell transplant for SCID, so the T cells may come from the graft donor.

CDR3 sequence reads: CASIPTASYNEQFF. The CDR3, as DNA: TGTGCCAGCATCCCAACAGCCTCCTACAATGAGCAGTTCTTC. The chain links TRBV12-3 or TRBV12-4 to TRBJ2-1, with unresolved D. The CDR3 runs 14 residues. Deletions cut 7 bases from V and 0 bases from J, with 10 bases between.

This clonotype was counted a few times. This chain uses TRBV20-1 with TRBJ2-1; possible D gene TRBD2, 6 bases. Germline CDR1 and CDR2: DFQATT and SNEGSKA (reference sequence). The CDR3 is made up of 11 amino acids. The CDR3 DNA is TGCAGGCCGGGGGTAGCTAATGAGCAGTTCTTC. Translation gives CRPGVANEQFF.

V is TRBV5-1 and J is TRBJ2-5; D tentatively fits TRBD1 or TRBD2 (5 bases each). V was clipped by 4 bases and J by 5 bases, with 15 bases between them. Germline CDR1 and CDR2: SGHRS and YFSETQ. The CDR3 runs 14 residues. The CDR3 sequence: CASSLGPLGETQYF. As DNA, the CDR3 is TGCGCCAGCAGCCTGGGACCCTTGGGGGAGACCCAGTACTTC.

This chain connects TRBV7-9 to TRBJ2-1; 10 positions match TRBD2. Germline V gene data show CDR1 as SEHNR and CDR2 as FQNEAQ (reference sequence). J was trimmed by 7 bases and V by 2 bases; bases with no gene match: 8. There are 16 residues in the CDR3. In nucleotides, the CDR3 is TGTGCCAGCAGCTTATGGGGGCTAGCGGGGGATAATGAGCAGTTCTTC. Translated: CASSLWGLAGDNEQFF.

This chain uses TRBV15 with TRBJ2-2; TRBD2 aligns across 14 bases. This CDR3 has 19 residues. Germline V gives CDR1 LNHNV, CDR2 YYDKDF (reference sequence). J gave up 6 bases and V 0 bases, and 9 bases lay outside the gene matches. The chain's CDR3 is CATSRDHRLAGGSPGELFF. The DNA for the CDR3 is TGTGCCACCAGCAGAGACCACCGACTAGCGGGGGGGAGCCCCGGGGAGCTGTTTTTT.

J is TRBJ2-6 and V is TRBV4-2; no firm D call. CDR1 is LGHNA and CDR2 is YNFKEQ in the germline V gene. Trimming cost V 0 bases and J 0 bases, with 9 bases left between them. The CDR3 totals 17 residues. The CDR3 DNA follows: TGTGCCAGCAGCCAAGAGGAATTCTTCTCTGGGGCCAACGTCCTGACTTTC. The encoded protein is CASSQEEFFSGANVLTF.

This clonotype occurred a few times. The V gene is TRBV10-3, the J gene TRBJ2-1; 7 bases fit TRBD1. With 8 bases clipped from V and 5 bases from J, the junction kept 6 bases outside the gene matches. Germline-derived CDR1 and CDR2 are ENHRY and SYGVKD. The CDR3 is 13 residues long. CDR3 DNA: TGTGCCATCCGAGGGACAGAACACAATGAGCAGTTCTTC. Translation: CAIRGTEHNEQFF.

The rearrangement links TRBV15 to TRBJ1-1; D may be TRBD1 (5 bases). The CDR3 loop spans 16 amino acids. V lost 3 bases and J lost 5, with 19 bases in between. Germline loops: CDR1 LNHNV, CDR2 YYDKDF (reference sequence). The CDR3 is CATSRTPALAGTEAFF. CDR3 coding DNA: TGTGCCACCAGCAGGACACCAGCCTTGGCAGGGACTGAAGCTTTCTTT.

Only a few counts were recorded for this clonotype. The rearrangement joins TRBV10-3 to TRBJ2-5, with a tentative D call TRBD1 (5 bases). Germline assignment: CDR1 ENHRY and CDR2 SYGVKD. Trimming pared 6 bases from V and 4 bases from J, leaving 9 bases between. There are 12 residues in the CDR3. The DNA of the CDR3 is TGTGCCATCAGGACAGACAGAGAGACCCAGTACTTC. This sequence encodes CAIRTDRETQYF.

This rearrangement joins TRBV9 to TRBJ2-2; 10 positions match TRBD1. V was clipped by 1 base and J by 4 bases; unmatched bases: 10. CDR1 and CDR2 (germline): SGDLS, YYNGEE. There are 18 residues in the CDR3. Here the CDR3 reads CASSVSSVTGGVTGELFF. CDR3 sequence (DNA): TGTGCCAGCAGCGTATCATCGGTGACAGGGGGCGTCACCGGGGAGCTGTTTTTT.

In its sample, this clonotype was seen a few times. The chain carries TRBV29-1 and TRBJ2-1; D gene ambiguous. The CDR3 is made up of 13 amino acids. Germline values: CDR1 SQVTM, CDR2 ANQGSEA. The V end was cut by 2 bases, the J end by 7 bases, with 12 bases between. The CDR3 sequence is CSVEWGSGNEQFF. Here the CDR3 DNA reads TGCAGCGTTGAATGGGGTTCTGGGAATGAGCAGTTCTTC.

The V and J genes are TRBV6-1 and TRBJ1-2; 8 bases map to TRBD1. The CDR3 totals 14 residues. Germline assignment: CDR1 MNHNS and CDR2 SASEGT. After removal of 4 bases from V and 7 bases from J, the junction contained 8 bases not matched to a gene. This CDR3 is CASSGDRGLFGYTF. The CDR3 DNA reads TGTGCCAGCAGTGGCGACAGGGGACTTTTTGGCTACACCTTC.

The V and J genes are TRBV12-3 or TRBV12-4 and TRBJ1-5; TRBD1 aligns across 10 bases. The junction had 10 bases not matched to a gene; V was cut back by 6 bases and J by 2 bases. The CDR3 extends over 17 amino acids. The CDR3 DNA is TGTGCCAGCAGCCTGACAGGGGGCGGTTACGGCAATCAGCCCCAGCATTTT. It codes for CASSLTGGGYGNQPQHF.

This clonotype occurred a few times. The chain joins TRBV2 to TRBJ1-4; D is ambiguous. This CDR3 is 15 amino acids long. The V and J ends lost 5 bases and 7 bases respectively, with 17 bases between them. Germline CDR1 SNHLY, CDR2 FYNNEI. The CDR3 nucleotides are TGTGCCAGCAGTCTACCCCCAGAGCACCTTGAAAAACTGTTTTTT. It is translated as CASSLPPEHLEKLFF.

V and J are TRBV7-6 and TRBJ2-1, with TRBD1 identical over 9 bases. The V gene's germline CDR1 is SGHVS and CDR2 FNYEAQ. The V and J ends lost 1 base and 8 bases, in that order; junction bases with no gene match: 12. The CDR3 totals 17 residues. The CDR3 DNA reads TGTGCCAGCAGCTTAGGATATGCGGACAGGGGTGTAGATGAGCAGTTCTTC. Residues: CASSLGYADRGVDEQFF.

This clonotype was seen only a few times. CDR3 in amino acids: CASSQDELRSIGYGYTF. The CDR3 region has the DNA TGCGCCAGCAGCCAAGATGAGTTGCGGTCGATTGGGTATGGCTACACCTTC. The genes are TRBV4-3 and TRBJ1-2; no clear D. This CDR3 has 17 amino acids. Germline assignment: CDR1 LGHNA and CDR2 YSLEER. The V gene lost 0 bases and the J gene lost 5 bases, with 19 bases spanning the gap.

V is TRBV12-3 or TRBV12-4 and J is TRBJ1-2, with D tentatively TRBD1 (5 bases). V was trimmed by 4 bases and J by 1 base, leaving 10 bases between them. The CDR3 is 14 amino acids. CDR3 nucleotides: TGTGCCAGCAGTTCGAAGGGGAGTAACTATGGCTACACCTTC. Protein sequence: CASSSKGSNYGYTF.